The 31 T cell receptor beta chains below come from one sample, sequenced in a study of human T cells and chemical hapten exposure. Time point meaning: patch test 1, 2 weeks after DPC sensitization. The treatment: therapeutic diphenylcyclopropenone sensitization with weekly scalp DPC. TCRdb re-called the RACE reads through MiXCR, storing one row per CDR3 protein. The sample lists 380,000 or so distinct CDR3 sequences; approximately 5.1% were seen once. Sequencing used whole blood, obtained in connection with sensitization to the hapten diphenylcyclopropenone (DPC). The receptor set was obtained from a woman aged 45-65 years with alopecia areata. Some clones in this sample may be carry-over from other donors' samples.

This clonotype was observed a handful of times. The gene calls are TRBV7-8 and TRBJ1-5, with 7 positions matching TRBD1. The CDR3 covers 14 residues. The J segment lost 3 bases and the V segment lost 6 bases, leaving 5 bases of the junction unmatched. The germline V gene encodes CDR1 SGHVS and CDR2 FQNEAQ. The CDR3 reads CASSLQGTNQPQHF. The CDR3 bases are TGTGCCAGCAGTCTACAGGGGACCAATCAGCCCCAGCATTTT.

The sample holds many counts of this clonotype. The chain combines TRBV10-3 with TRBJ1-1; tentative D call: TRBD1 (5 bases). This CDR3 has 14 residues. With 3 bases removed from V and 3 bases from J, the gap between germline ends came to 11 bases. CDR1 is ENHRY and CDR2 is SYGVKD in the germline V gene. In DNA form, the CDR3 reads TGTGCCATCAGTGATCGGGGGTCCCACACTGAAGCTTTCTTT. Translated: CAISDRGSHTEAFF.

This clonotype appeared a few times. This chain uses TRBV9 with TRBJ1-4; D call uncertain. Per germline, CDR1 SGDLS and CDR2 YYNGEE. The CDR3 is made up of 15 amino acids. V lost 0 bases and J lost 6, with 12 bases in between. CDR3 sequence: CASSVAAGRDEKLFF. In DNA form, the CDR3 reads TGTGCCAGCAGCGTAGCGGCAGGACGGGATGAAAAACTGTTTTTT.

Notes on this clonotype: With a much larger clone just one base away, this may be a read error. V is TRBV4-1 and J is TRBJ1-5; D not resolved. The CDR3 sequence is 16 residues long. CDR1 and CDR2 (germline): MGHRA, YSYEKL. CDR3 loop: CASSQDPDFSSQPQHF. The CDR3 DNA follows: TGCGCCAGCAGCCAAGATCCGGACTTTAGCAGTCAGCCCCAGCATTTT.

The sample holds a few counts of this clonotype. The chain joins TRBV2 to TRBJ2-2; 12 bases line up with TRBD2. Losses at the gene ends were 5 bases for V and 4 bases for J; bases not matched to a gene: 2. The CDR3 runs to 15 residues. The germline V gene has CDR1 SNHLY and CDR2 FYNNEI. In DNA, the CDR3 is TGTGCCAGCAGTTCTAGCGGGAGGGCCACCGGGGAGCTGTTTTTT. Residues: CASSSSGRATGELFF.

This clonotype was detected many times. The V gene is TRBV12-3 or TRBV12-4, the J gene TRBJ1-5; D unclear. Trimming pared 0 bases from V and 6 bases from J, leaving 9 bases between. The CDR3 runs to 14 residues. The DNA for the CDR3 is TGTGCCAGCAGTTTAGCGCGGGAACGTCAGCCCCAGCATTTT. Its protein product is CASSLARERQPQHF.

A few counts support this clonotype. CDR3 residues: CASSPGTSGRAVDEQFF. The CDR3 DNA is TGTGCCAGCAGTCCCGGGACTAGCGGGAGGGCGGTCGATGAGCAGTTCTTC. This chain links TRBV2 with TRBJ2-1, with 16 bases lining up with TRBD2. V dropped 5 bases and J dropped 8; count of bases not matched to a gene: 9. This CDR3 is built from 17 residues. Germline V gives CDR1 SNHLY, CDR2 FYNNEI.

This clonotype was counted ten times or more. This chain connects TRBV6-4 to TRBJ1-5, with D maybe TRBD1 (5 bases). The CDR3 sequence is 13 residues long. Germline lookup yields CDR1 MRHNA and CDR2 SNTAGT. V lost 2 bases, J lost 7 bases, and 9 bases lay in between. CDR3: CASSDTEGQPQHF. The DNA for the CDR3 is TGTGCCAGCAGTGACACGGAGGGGCAGCCCCAGCATTTT.

This clonotype was seen ten or more times. The chain combines TRBV12-3 or TRBV12-4 with TRBJ1-2; TRBD1 matches 7 bases. V was clipped by 5 bases and J by 8 bases; unmatched bases: 14. This CDR3 is built from 15 residues. DNA of the CDR3: TGTGCCAGCAGTCCCTTCGTAACAGGGGCGCCCGGCTACACCTTC. Encoded protein: CASSPFVTGAPGYTF.

This clonotype was recorded a few times. The V and J genes are TRBV20-1 and TRBJ2-4, with 8 bases fitting TRBD1. Trimming at V came to 5 bases and at J to 6 bases, leaving 9 bases not matched to a gene. Germline V gene data show CDR1 as DFQATT and CDR2 as SNEGSKA (reference sequence). The CDR3 is made up of 14 amino acids. In DNA form, the CDR3 reads TGCAGTGCTCGACACCCCGACAGGGGAAACATTCAGTACTTC. Its translation: CSARHPDRGNIQYF.

This clonotype has at least ten counts. The chain links TRBV12-3 or TRBV12-4 to TRBJ2-7; D is unresolved. The CDR3 spans 13 residues. Trimming stripped 1 base from V and 2 bases from J, with 6 bases between. Here the CDR3 reads CASSLVDTYEQYF. CDR3 coding DNA: TGTGCCAGCAGTTTAGTCGACACCTACGAGCAGTACTTC.

This clonotype has a count of ten or more. The gene calls are TRBV20-1 and TRBJ1-2; D not resolved. Trimming pared 3 bases from V and 8 bases from J, leaving 7 bases between. From germline, CDR1 is DFQATT and CDR2 SNEGSKA (reference sequence). The CDR3 length is 10 residues. DNA for the CDR3: TGCAGTGCTAGTATTGAAGGCTACACCTTC. It translates to CSASIEGYTF.

There are a few counts of this clonotype. The V gene is TRBV7-9, the J gene TRBJ1-1; TRBD1 is a possible D gene (6 bases). The V gene's germline CDR1 is SEHNR and CDR2 FQNEAQ (reference sequence). This CDR3 has 13 amino acids. The V and J ends lost 5 bases and 4 bases respectively, with 11 bases between them. The CDR3, as DNA: TGTGCCAGCAGCGCAGGGGTAGGCACTGAAGCTTTCTTT. Amino acids: CASSAGVGTEAFF.

This clonotype was seen repeatedly, ten times or more. The rearrangement uses TRBV20-1 and TRBJ2-7; 11 nucleotides align to TRBD2. V lost 3 bases, J lost 7 bases, and 8 bases stayed unmatched. The CDR3 is 14 residues long. Per germline, CDR1 DFQATT and CDR2 SNEGSKA (reference sequence). Here the CDR3 reads CSASLAGGPSEQYF. In DNA form, the CDR3 reads TGCAGTGCTAGCTTAGCGGGAGGGCCTAGTGAGCAGTACTTC.

This clonotype was picked up a small number of times. The CDR3 sequence is CASSPPNEGAELFF. In nucleotides, the CDR3 is TGTGCCAGCTCACCGCCCAATGAGGGGGCTGAACTGTTTTTT. The genes are TRBV18 and TRBJ1-4; TRBD1 aligns across 7 bases. V was pared by 3 bases and J by 12 bases, with 10 bases of the junction left unmatched. The CDR3 consists of 14 residues. Germline V gene sequence: CDR1 KGHSH, CDR2 LQKENI.

The chain employs TRBV20-1 and TRBJ2-2; 7 nucleotides match TRBD1. The CDR3 extends over 12 amino acids. Unmatched junction bases numbered 2, after V lost 4 bases and J lost 6 bases. Germline CDR1 is DFQATT and CDR2 is SNEGSKA (reference sequence). CDR3 sequence reads: CSATDRAGELFF. The CDR3 region has the DNA TGCAGTGCTACAGACAGGGCCGGGGAGCTGTTTTTT.

The rearrangement uses TRBV27 and TRBJ1-5, with 7 bases aligning to TRBD1. The junction had 7 bases not matched to a gene; V was cut back by 2 bases and J by 6 bases. Per the germline V gene, CDR1 is MNHEY and CDR2 is SMNVEV (reference sequence). The CDR3 sequence is 15 residues long. The DNA for the CDR3 is TGTGCCAGCAGTTTACTGGCAGGGGGACCTCAGCCCCAGCATTTT. This encodes CASSLLAGGPQPQHF.

This clonotype was recorded many times. The chain has TRBV5-6 and TRBJ1-2, with 9 bases that match TRBD1. Germline lookup yields CDR1 SGHDT and CDR2 YYEEEE. After removal of 4 bases from V and 2 bases from J, the junction contained 12 bases not matched to a gene. The CDR3 length is 17 residues. The CDR3: CASSPDSMGTGNYGYTF. The CDR3 DNA sequence: TGTGCCAGCAGCCCGGACAGCATGGGGACAGGGAACTATGGCTACACCTTC. The variable domain in full, with the rest retrieved from reference TRBV5-6 and TRBJ1-2, is DAGVTQSPTHLIKTRGQQVTLRCSPKSGHDTVSWYQQALGQGPQFIFQYYEEEERQRGNFPDRFSGHQFPNYSSELNVNALLLGDSALYLCASSPDSMGTGNYGYTFGSGTRLTVV.

This clonotype was picked up many times. The chain joins TRBV20-1 to TRBJ1-5; TRBD1 agrees at 12 bases. The CDR3 runs to 18 residues. CDR1 and CDR2 (germline): DFQATT, SNEGSKA (reference sequence). The ends lost 0 bases at V and 5 bases at J; junction bases unmatched: 11. CDR3 residues: CSARDSGTGGLVDQPQHF. CDR3 in DNA: TGCAGTGCTAGAGATTCCGGGACAGGGGGCTTGGTTGATCAGCCCCAGCATTTT.

The CDR3 region has the DNA TGTGCCAGCAGCATTGACAGGGGAGGGGAGACCCAGTACTTC. This sequence encodes CASSIDRGGETQYF. The genes are TRBV7-9 and TRBJ2-5, with D maybe TRBD1 (8 bases). This CDR3 has 14 residues. Trimming removed 5 bases at V and 5 bases at J, with 15 bases between. Germline-derived CDR1 and CDR2 are SEHNR and FQNEAQ (reference sequence).

This clonotype has ten or more counts. J is TRBJ1-1 and V is TRBV15, with unresolved D. The CDR3 covers 12 residues. CDR1 is LNHNV, CDR2 YYDKDF, per germline (reference sequence). V was trimmed by 1 base and J by 8 bases, leaving 8 bases between them. The CDR3 protein is CATSRADGEAFF. The CDR3, as DNA: TGTGCCACCAGCAGAGCGGACGGCGAAGCTTTCTTT.

The chain recombines TRBV5-1 with TRBJ2-4; no definite D call. From germline, CDR1 is SGHRS and CDR2 YFSETQ. The CDR3 consists of 15 residues. Trimming stripped 0 bases from V and 8 bases from J, with 15 bases between. The CDR3 DNA reads as TGCGCCAGCAGCTTGGCCAGGCCCGCAAGGGACATTCAGTACTTC. Protein product: CASSLARPARDIQYF.

This clonotype was seen more than once but under ten times. The V and J genes are TRBV4-1 and TRBJ1-1, with 10 bases fitting TRBD1. The CDR3 totals 15 residues. V shed 4 bases and J 5 bases; nucleotides not matched to a gene: 7. Germline loops: CDR1 MGHRA, CDR2 YSYEKL. CDR3 DNA sequence: TGCGCCAGCAGCCTGGAGACAGGGGGCTGGACTGAAGCTTTCTTT. Its protein is CASSLETGGWTEAFF.

This clonotype was counted many times. This rearrangement joins TRBV24-1 to TRBJ2-2; no clear D gene. The CDR3 contains 12 residues. The V end lost 10 bases, the J end lost 4 bases, and 9 bases lay between the germline ends. Per the germline V gene, CDR1 is KGHDR and CDR2 is SFDVKD. This CDR3 is CATSFTTGELFF. The CDR3 coding sequence is TGTGCCACATCCTTCACCACCGGGGAGCTGTTTTTT.

V gene TRBV27 combines with J gene TRBJ2-7, with 9 bases fitting TRBD2. The junction had 11 bases not matched to a gene; V was cut back by 5 bases and J by 6 bases. Germline CDR1 reads MNHEY; CDR2 reads SMNVEV (reference sequence). There are 15 residues in the CDR3. The CDR3 sequence: CASSPLPTAGGEQYF. The CDR3 nucleotides are TGTGCCAGCAGTCCCCTCCCGACAGCGGGAGGCGAGCAGTACTTC.

This clonotype was recorded at least ten times. The genes are TRBV6-5 and TRBJ1-5, with D perhaps TRBD1 (6 bases). Trimming cost V 7 bases and J 0 bases, with 13 bases left between them. CDR3 length equals 15 residues. The V gene's germline CDR1 is MNHEY and CDR2 SVGAGI. The CDR3 DNA is TGTGCCAGCAAGATAACAGGGATTAGCAATCAGCCCCAGCATTTT. Amino acid sequence: CASKITGISNQPQHF.

The chain uses TRBV7-6 and TRBJ2-2; D possibly corresponds to TRBD1 (7 bases). The CDR3 totals 16 residues. Germline CDR1 and CDR2: SGHVS and FNYEAQ. V was clipped by 4 bases and J by 4 bases, with 16 bases between them. CDR3 sequence (DNA): TGTGCCAGCAGCTATGGAGGGGGCGCGAGCACCGGGGAGCTGTTTTTT. Amino acid sequence: CASSYGGGASTGELFF.

This clonotype was seen ten or more times. The chain employs TRBV12-3 or TRBV12-4 and TRBJ2-1; TRBD2 matches at 9 bases. CDR3 length: 16 amino acids. The V and J ends lost 5 bases and 3 bases, in that order; junction bases with no gene match: 8. This CDR3 reads CASSPGLAMYYNEQFF. DNA for the CDR3: TGTGCCAGCAGTCCAGGACTAGCGATGTACTACAATGAGCAGTTCTTC.

This clonotype was recorded many times. The chain employs TRBV5-6 and TRBJ2-5; 13 positions match TRBD2. V gave up 4 bases and J gave up 3 bases; unmatched junction bases: 3. The CDR3 has 15 residues. From germline, CDR1 is SGHDT and CDR2 YYEEEE. CDR3 bases: TGTGCCAGCAGCCCAGGACTAGCGGGAGAAGAGACCCAGTACTTC. Translated: CASSPGLAGEETQYF.

The sample holds many counts of this clonotype. The DNA of the CDR3 is TGCAGTGCTCAGATACTAGCGGGAGTACAATCTAGTACAGATACGCAGTATTTT. As protein: CSAQILAGVQSSTDTQYF. This chain connects TRBV20-1 to TRBJ2-3, with 11 bases lining up with TRBD2. This CDR3 comprises 18 residues. Germline V gives CDR1 DFQATT, CDR2 SNEGSKA (reference sequence). The V and J ends lost 5 bases and 3 bases, in that order; junction bases with no gene match: 16.

This clonotype was counted between two and nine times. The rearrangement uses TRBV29-1 and TRBJ1-1, with TRBD1 as a possible D gene (6 bases). Germline CDR1 and CDR2: SQVTM and ANQGSEA. The ends were cut back, 3 bases at V and 3 bases at J, with 17 bases in the middle. The CDR3 runs to 15 residues. The CDR3 coding sequence is TGCAGCGTTGACCCCCGCGGGGGGCGAGACACTGAAGCTTTCTTT. It specifies CSVDPRGGRDTEAFF.